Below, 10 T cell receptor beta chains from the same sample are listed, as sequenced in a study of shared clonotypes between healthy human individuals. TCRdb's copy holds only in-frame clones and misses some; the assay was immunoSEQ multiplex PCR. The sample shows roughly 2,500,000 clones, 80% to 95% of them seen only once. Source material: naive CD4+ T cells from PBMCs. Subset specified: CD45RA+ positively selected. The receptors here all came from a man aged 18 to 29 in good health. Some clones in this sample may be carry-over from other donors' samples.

The CDR3 DNA is TGTGCCAGCTCACCAACCCTAGACGAGCAGTACTTC. The encoded protein is CASSPTLDEQYF. J is TRBJ2-7 and V is TRBV18; D not resolved. The CDR3 loop spans 12 amino acids. V was trimmed by 2 bases and J by 5 bases, leaving 7 bases between them. From germline, CDR1 is KGHSH and CDR2 LQKENI.

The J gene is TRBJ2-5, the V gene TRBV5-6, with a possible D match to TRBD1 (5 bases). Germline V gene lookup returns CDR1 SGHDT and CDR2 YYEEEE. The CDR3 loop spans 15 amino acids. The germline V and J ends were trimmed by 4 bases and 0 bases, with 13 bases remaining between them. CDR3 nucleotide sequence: TGTGCCAGCAGCATGAGGTCCAGGGACCAAGAGACCCAGTACTTC. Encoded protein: CASSMRSRDQETQYF.

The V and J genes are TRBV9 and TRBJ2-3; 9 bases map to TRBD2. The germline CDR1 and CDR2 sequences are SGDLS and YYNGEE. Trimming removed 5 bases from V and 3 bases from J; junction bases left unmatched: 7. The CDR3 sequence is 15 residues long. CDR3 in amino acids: CASSGGGRDTDTQYF. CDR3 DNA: TGTGCCAGCAGTGGGGGCGGGAGGGATACAGATACGCAGTATTTT.

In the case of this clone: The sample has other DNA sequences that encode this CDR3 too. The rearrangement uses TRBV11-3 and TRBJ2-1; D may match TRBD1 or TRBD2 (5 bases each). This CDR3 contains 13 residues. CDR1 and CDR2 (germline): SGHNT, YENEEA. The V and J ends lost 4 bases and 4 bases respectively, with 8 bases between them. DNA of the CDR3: TGTGCCAGCAGCTCGGGGACGTACAATGAGCAGTTCTTC. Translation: CASSSGTYNEQFF.

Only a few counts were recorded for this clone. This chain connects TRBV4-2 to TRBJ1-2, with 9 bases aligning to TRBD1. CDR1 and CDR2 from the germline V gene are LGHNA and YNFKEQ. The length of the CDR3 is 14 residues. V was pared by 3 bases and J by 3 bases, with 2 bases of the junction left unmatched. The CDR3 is CASSQGDRDYGYTF. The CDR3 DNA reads TGTGCCAGCAGCCAGGGGGACAGGGACTATGGCTACACCTTC.

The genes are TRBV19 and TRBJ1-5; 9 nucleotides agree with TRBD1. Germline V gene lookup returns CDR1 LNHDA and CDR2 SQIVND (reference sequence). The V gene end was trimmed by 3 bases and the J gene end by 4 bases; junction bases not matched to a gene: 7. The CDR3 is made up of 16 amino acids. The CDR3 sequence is CASSIRTGTGNQPQHF. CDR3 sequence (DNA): TGTGCCAGTAGTATTAGAACCGGGACAGGGAATCAGCCCCAGCATTTT. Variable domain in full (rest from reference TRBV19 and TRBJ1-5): DGGITQSPKYLFRKEGQNVTLSCEQNLNHDAMYWYRQDPGQGLRLIYYSQIVNDFQKGDIAEGYSVSREKKESFPLTVTSAQKNPTAFYLCASSIRTGTGNQPQHFGDGTRLSIL.

CDR3 region: CASSLARGADTQYF. The CDR3 DNA follows: TGTGCCAGCAGCTTGGCCAGGGGCGCAGATACGCAGTATTTT. V and J are TRBV5-4 and TRBJ2-3, with D perhaps matching TRBD1 (6 bases). Germline loops: CDR1 SGHNT, CDR2 YYREEE (reference sequence). V lost 0 bases to trimming and J lost 4 bases, with 9 bases between them. The CDR3 contains 14 residues.

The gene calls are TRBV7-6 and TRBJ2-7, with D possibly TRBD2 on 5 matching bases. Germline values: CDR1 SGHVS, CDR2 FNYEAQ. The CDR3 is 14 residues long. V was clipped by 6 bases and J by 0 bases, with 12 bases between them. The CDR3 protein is CASRRTGSSYEQYF. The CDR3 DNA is TGTGCCAGCAGGCGGACGGGGAGCTCCTACGAGCAGTACTTC.

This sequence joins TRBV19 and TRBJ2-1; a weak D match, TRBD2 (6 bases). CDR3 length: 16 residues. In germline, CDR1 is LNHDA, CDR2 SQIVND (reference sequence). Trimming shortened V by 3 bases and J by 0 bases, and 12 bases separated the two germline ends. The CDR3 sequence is CASSMGGGISYNEQFF. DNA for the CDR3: TGTGCCAGTAGTATGGGAGGCGGGATCTCCTACAATGAGCAGTTCTTC.

The CDR3 coding sequence is TGTGCCAGCAGTGACGCCAGGGGGTCCGAGCAGTACTTC. Its translation: CASSDARGSEQYF. The chain employs TRBV2 and TRBJ2-7; 7 bases line up with TRBD1. CDR3 length: 13 residues. The V and J ends lost 3 bases and 6 bases, in that order; junction bases with no gene match: 5. The germline gives CDR1 SNHLY, CDR2 FYNNEI.